What follows is one T cell receptor beta chain and its context. This CDR3 region has 15 residues. Germline loops: CDR1 SGHTA, CDR2 FQGNSA. Trimming removed 5 bases from V and 6 bases from J, with 16 bases in between. The source of the sample is a study of control samples from healthy donors and cancer patients. Repertoires were generated with immunoSEQ multiplex PCR, while TCRdb's copy carries only in-frame clones and drops some. The sample has tens of thousands of clones, over 85% seen once. V is TRBV7-2 and J is TRBJ2-2; tentatively, D is TRBD2 (6 bases). The material sequenced was PBMCs. This TCR was sampled from a woman aged 35 to 49 with lung cancer. CDR3 sequence (DNA): TGTGCCAGCAGCCCCCGGGCCGGGGGTTCCGGGGAGCTGTTTTTT. It encodes CASSPRAGGSGELFF.